Detailed here is one TCR beta chain. This clonotype was seen a handful of times. There is no known antigen for this receptor. No base quality information exists; no much larger clone differs at one position. This record comes from a study of response to subunit inactivated influenza vaccine (dated by TCRdb to about 2018). Context from the whole study: Deep quantitative T cell receptor repertoire profiling was used in the study to track responses to a trivalent subunit inactivated influenza vaccine. The paper as a whole reports these results and caveats: It was suggested by the authors that each seasonal influenza vaccination may recruit only a limited number of new T cells.

Library preparation was by RT-PCR. Sequencing instrument: Illumina HiSeq 2500. TCRdb itself trimmed the public reads at Q25 with fastp, ran MiXCR and retained productive beta chains. Rows with a matching CDR3 protein are joined into one entry that keeps the most common DNA and genes. This sample is represented by 500,000 to 650,000 distinct CDR3 sequences; around 8% of them were singletons. 10% to 15% of the sample is taken by the ten largest. From the cysteine up to the phenylalanine, the CDR3 has a length of 16 residues. CDR3 DNA is the only sequence kept; it has 48 bases, read in frame from the first base. At the junction V is shortened by 1 base and J by 5 bases, with 17 bases in between.

This sample comprised PBMCs from blood, obtained around 2 years after vaccination. This chain joins TRBV12-3 or TRBV12-4 to TRBJ2-5, with the D call perhaps TRBD1 or TRBD2, as 6 bases match in each case. This TCR came from a man between 50 and 69 years old who received an inactivated influenza vaccine. Donor details come from another sample of the same person, matched by shared clones. The bases are TGTGCCAGCAGTTTAGGTGCCCGGGGGCAAGGGGAGACCCAGTACTTC. Its translation is CASSLGARGQGETQYF.